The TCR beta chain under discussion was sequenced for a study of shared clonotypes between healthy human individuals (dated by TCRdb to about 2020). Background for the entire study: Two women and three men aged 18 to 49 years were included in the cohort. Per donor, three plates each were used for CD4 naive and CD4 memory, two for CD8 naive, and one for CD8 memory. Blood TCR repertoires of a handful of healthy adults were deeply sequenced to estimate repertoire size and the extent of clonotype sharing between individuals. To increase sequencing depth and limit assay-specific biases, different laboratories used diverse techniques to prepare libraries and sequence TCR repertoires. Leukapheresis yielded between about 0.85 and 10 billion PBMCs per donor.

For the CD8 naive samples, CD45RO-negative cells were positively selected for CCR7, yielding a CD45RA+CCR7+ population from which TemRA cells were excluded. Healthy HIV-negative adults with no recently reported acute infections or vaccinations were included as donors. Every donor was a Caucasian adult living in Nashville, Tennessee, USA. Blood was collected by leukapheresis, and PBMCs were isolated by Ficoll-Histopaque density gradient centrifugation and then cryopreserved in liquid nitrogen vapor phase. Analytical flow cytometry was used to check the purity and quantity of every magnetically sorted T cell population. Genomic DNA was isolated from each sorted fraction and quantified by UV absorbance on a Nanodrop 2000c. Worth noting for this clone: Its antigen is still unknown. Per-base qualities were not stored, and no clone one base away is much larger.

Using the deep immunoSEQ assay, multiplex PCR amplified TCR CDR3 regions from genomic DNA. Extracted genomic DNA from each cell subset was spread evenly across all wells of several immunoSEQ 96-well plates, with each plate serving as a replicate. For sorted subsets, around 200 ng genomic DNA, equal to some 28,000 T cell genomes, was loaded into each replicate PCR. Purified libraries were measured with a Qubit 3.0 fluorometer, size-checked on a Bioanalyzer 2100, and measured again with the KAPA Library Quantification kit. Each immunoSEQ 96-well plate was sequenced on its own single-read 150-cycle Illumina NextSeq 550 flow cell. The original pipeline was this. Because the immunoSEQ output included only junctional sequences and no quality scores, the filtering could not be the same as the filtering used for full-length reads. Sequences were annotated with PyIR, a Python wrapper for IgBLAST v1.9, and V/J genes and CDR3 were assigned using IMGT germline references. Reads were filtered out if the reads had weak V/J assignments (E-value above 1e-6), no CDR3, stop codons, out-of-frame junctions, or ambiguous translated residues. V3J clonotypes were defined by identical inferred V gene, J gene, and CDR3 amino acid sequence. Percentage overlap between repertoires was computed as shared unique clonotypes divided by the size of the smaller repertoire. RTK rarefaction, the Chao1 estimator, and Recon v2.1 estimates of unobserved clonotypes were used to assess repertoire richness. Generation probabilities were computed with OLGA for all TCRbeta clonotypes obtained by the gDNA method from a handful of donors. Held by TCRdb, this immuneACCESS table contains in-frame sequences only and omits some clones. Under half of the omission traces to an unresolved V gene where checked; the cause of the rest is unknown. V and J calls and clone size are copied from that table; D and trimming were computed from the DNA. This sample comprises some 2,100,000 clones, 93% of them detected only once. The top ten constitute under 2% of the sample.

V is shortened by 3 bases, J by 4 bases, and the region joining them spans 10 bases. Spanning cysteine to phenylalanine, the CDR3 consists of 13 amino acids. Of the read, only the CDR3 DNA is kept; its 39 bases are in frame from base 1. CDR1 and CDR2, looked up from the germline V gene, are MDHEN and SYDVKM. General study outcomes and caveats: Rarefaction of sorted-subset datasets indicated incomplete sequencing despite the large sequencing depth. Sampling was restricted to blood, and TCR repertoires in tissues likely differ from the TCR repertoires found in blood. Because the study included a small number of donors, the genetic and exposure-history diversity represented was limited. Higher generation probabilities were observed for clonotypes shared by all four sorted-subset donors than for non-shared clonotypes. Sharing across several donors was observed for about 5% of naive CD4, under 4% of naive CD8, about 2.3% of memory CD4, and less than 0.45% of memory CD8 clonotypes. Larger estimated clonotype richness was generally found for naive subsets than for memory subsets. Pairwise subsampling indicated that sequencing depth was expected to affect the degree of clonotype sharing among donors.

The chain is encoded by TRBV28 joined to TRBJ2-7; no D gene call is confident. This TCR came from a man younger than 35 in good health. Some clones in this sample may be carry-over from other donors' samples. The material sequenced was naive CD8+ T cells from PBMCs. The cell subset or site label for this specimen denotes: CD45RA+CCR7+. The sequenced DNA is TGTGCCAGCAGTTTCGGACGGCAATACGAGCAGTACTTC. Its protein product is CASSFGRQYEQYF.